This T cell receptor (beta chain) was sequenced in a study of T-cell reconstitution after alpha-beta-depleted transplantation in children. Notes on the study in general: Diversity and T-cell counts at one year after transplant derived mostly from new T cells.

The authors prepared the TCRbeta library with unique molecular identifiers. Using its own MiXCR run on the PCR reads, TCRdb lists one record per CDR3 protein. The sample carries roughly 670,000 distinct CDR3 sequences, approximately 14% recorded once. Regarding this clonotype: The antigen is undetermined.

CDR3 length: 17 amino acids. The ends lost 4 bases at V and 1 base at J; junction bases unmatched: 11. The germline gives CDR1 SEHNR, CDR2 FQNEAQ (reference sequence). Here the sequenced sample was PBMCs, taken before TCRalphabeta/CD19-depleted stem cell transplant. This TCR came from a girl aged 2 to 9 with congenital amegakaryocytic thrombocytopenia, due to receive a stem cell transplant. The chain carries TRBV7-9 and TRBJ2-7; 9 bases line up with TRBD1. The CDR3 region has the DNA TGTGCCAGCAGCTGGGGACAGGGACCCTCCTTGTCCTACGAGCAGTACTTC. Its translation is CASSWGQGPSLSYEQYF.